These T cell receptor beta chains were read from a single sample in a study of blood T cell repertoires in COVID-19. Assay: immunoSEQ multiplex PCR; the TCRdb copy retains only in-frame clones and omits some. The sample carries more than 150,000 clones, 86% recorded once. Input material: peripheral blood. Source of these receptors: a man in his forties or fifties with active or convalescent COVID-19. CDR3s include the opening cysteine and the closing phenylalanine or tryptophan. The order of the fields is J gene, D gene, V gene, clone size, CDR3 protein, CDR3 DNA. A D gene is named only where the DNA matches it firmly. For some rows the clone size is stated as once, few or many, or as a class when expanded; others skip it.

J gene: TRBJ2-2
D gene: .
V gene: TRBV19
clone size: once
CDR3 protein: CASDSYTGELFF
CDR3 DNA: TGTGCCAGTGACAGTTACACCGGGGAGCTGTTTTTT

J gene: TRBJ2-1
D gene: .
V gene: TRBV15
clone size: once
CDR3 protein: CATSRVGSGSYNEQFF
CDR3 DNA: TGTGCCACCAGCAGAGTGGGTAGCGGTTCCTACAATGAGCAGTTCTTC

J gene: TRBJ1-6
D gene: .
V gene: TRBV6-2/TRBV6-3
clone size: .
CDR3 protein: CASSRTRNSPLHF
CDR3 DNA: TGTGCCAGCAGTAGGACACGAAATTCACCCCTCCACTTT

J gene: TRBJ2-3
D gene: TRBD2
V gene: TRBV24-1
clone size: .
CDR3 protein: CATSDPGLDRGWEDTQYF
CDR3 DNA: TGTGCCACCAGTGATCCTGGACTAGACCGGGGTTGGGAAGATACGCAGTATTTT

J gene: TRBJ2-7
D gene: .
V gene: TRBV7-9
clone size: .
CDR3 protein: CASSLVRGWVAYEQYF
CDR3 DNA: TGTGCCAGCAGCTTAGTCCGGGGATGGGTGGCCTACGAGCAGTACTTC

J gene: TRBJ1-1
D gene: TRBD1
V gene: TRBV5-1
clone size: .
CDR3 protein: CASSPGGTEYTEAFF
CDR3 DNA: TGCGCCAGCAGCCCGGGGGGGACAGAGTACACTGAAGCTTTCTTT

J gene: TRBJ2-3
D gene: TRBD2
V gene: TRBV15
clone size: .
CDR3 protein: CATSRDYPGGAGDTQYF
CDR3 DNA: TGTGCCACCAGCAGAGATTACCCGGGGGGGGCTGGAGATACGCAGTATTTT

J gene: TRBJ2-7
D gene: TRBD1
V gene: TRBV6-6
clone size: .
CDR3 protein: CASRRDSSYEQYF
CDR3 DNA: TGTGCCAGCAGACGGGACAGCTCCTACGAGCAGTACTTC

J gene: TRBJ1-1
D gene: .
V gene: TRBV10-3
clone size: once
CDR3 protein: CAISARGGDHTEAFF
CDR3 DNA: TGTGCCATCAGTGCCAGGGGAGGGGACCACACTGAAGCTTTCTTT

J gene: TRBJ2-3
D gene: .
V gene: TRBV27
clone size: .
CDR3 protein: CASSLFGGGNTDTQYF
CDR3 DNA: TGTGCCAGCAGTTTATTCGGTGGGGGCAACACAGATACGCAGTATTTT

J gene: TRBJ1-4
D gene: .
V gene: TRBV7-6
clone size: .
CDR3 protein: CASSLLGVGLTNEKLFF
CDR3 DNA: TGTGCCAGCAGCTTATTGGGTGTTGGGCTTACTAATGAAAAACTGTTTTTT

J gene: TRBJ2-1
D gene: TRBD2
V gene: TRBV7-2
clone size: .
CDR3 protein: CASSSLAVGNEQFF
CDR3 DNA: TGTGCCAGCAGCTCCCTAGCGGTGGGGAATGAGCAGTTCTTC

J gene: TRBJ2-2
D gene: TRBD1
V gene: TRBV5-8
clone size: few
CDR3 protein: CASSKDRGPGELFF
CDR3 DNA: TGTGCCAGCAGCAAGGACAGGGGGCCCGGGGAGCTGTTTTTT

J gene: TRBJ2-6
D gene: .
V gene: TRBV15
clone size: .
CDR3 protein: CATSRPGANVLTF
CDR3 DNA: TGTGCCACCAGCCGTCCTGGGGCCAACGTCCTGACTTTC

J gene: TRBJ1-2
D gene: .
V gene: TRBV4-3
clone size: .
CDR3 protein: CASSQLTGNGGYTF
CDR3 DNA: TGCGCCAGCAGCCAGCTTACCGGGAATGGGGGCTACACCTTC

J gene: TRBJ1-2
D gene: TRBD1
V gene: TRBV12-3/TRBV12-4
clone size: .
CDR3 protein: CASSRTGDGYTF
CDR3 DNA: TGTGCCAGCAGTCGGACAGGGGACGGCTACACCTTC

J gene: TRBJ2-3
D gene: TRBD1
V gene: TRBV24-1
clone size: once
CDR3 protein: CATSDSLSSTGGFTDTQYF
CDR3 DNA: TGTGCCACCAGTGATTCCCTCTCCTCGACAGGGGGGTTCACAGATACGCAGTATTTT

J gene: TRBJ1-2
D gene: TRBD1
V gene: TRBV19
clone size: .
CDR3 protein: CASTGGYGYTF
CDR3 DNA: TGTGCCAGTACAGGGGGGTATGGCTACACCTTC

J gene: TRBJ2-5
D gene: TRBD2
V gene: TRBV4-3
clone size: .
CDR3 protein: CASSRGRGRAGGETQYF
CDR3 DNA: TGCGCCAGCAGCCGCGGCCGGGGTAGAGCGGGAGGGGAGACCCAGTACTTC

J gene: TRBJ2-1
D gene: .
V gene: TRBV7-8
clone size: .
CDR3 protein: CASSPSPNEQFF
CDR3 DNA: TGTGCCAGCAGCCCGTCCCCCAATGAGCAGTTCTTC

J gene: TRBJ2-7
D gene: TRBD1
V gene: TRBV7-2
clone size: .
CDR3 protein: CASSPRTGALYEQYF
CDR3 DNA: TGTGCCAGCAGCCCCCGGACAGGGGCCCTCTACGAGCAGTACTTC

J gene: TRBJ1-4
D gene: TRBD1
V gene: TRBV28
clone size: .
CDR3 protein: CASSATGTGLNEKLFF
CDR3 DNA: TGTGCCAGCAGTGCTACCGGGACAGGGTTAAATGAAAAACTGTTTTTT

J gene: TRBJ1-3
D gene: TRBD1
V gene: TRBV24-1
clone size: .
CDR3 protein: CATSAGDRAGNTIYF
CDR3 DNA: TGTGCCACCAGTGCCGGCGACAGGGCTGGAAACACCATATATTTT

J gene: TRBJ2-2
D gene: TRBD2
V gene: TRBV19
clone size: .
CDR3 protein: CASSITGGTTGELFF
CDR3 DNA: TGTGCCAGTAGTATTACGGGAGGTACCACCGGGGAGCTGTTTTTT

J gene: TRBJ1-4
D gene: .
V gene: TRBV5-1
clone size: .
CDR3 protein: CASSSSGGTPTNEKLFF
CDR3 DNA: TGCGCCAGCAGCTCGTCGGGGGGAACCCCAACTAATGAAAAACTGTTTTTT

J gene: TRBJ2-1
D gene: .
V gene: TRBV29-1
clone size: .
CDR3 protein: CSVQRRNEQFF
CDR3 DNA: TGCAGCGTTCAAAGGCGGAATGAGCAGTTCTTC

J gene: TRBJ2-7
D gene: .
V gene: TRBV6-5
clone size: .
CDR3 protein: CASSYSPLTGYEQYF
CDR3 DNA: TGTGCCAGCAGTTACTCCCCCTTAACAGGGTACGAGCAGTACTTC

J gene: TRBJ1-1
D gene: .
V gene: TRBV6-2/TRBV6-3
clone size: once
CDR3 protein: CASSPLLNTEAFF
CDR3 DNA: TGTGCCAGCAGTCCCCTTTTGAACACTGAAGCTTTCTTT

J gene: TRBJ2-7
D gene: TRBD1
V gene: TRBV7-9
clone size: .
CDR3 protein: CATQGAFAQYF
CDR3 DNA: TGTGCCACCCAGGGGGCCTTCGCGCAGTACTTC

J gene: TRBJ1-4
D gene: TRBD1
V gene: TRBV2
clone size: .
CDR3 protein: CASSDRDRGREKLFF
CDR3 DNA: TGTGCCAGCAGCGACCGGGACAGGGGGCGTGAAAAACTGTTTTTT

J gene: TRBJ2-1
D gene: TRBD1
V gene: TRBV5-1
clone size: .
CDR3 protein: CASSPTTGPGTSEQFF
CDR3 DNA: TGCGCCAGCAGCCCCACGACAGGGCCCGGCACTTCTGAGCAGTTCTTC

J gene: TRBJ1-5
D gene: .
V gene: TRBV5-1
clone size: .
CDR3 protein: CASSLVGGSNQPQHF
CDR3 DNA: TGCGCCAGCAGCTTGGTGGGGGGAAGCAATCAGCCCCAGCATTTT

J gene: TRBJ2-7
D gene: .
V gene: TRBV19
clone size: .
CDR3 protein: CASSIGQSYEQYF
CDR3 DNA: TGTGCCAGTAGTATAGGTCAGTCCTACGAGCAGTACTTC

J gene: TRBJ2-7
D gene: .
V gene: TRBV2
clone size: .
CDR3 protein: CASSEAGNEQYF
CDR3 DNA: TGTGCCAGCAGTGAGGCGGGGAACGAGCAGTACTTC

J gene: TRBJ1-1
D gene: .
V gene: TRBV5-1
clone size: .
CDR3 protein: CASSLRVRNTEAFF
CDR3 DNA: TGCGCCAGCAGCTTGCGGGTAAGGAACACTGAAGCTTTCTTT

J gene: TRBJ1-1
D gene: .
V gene: TRBV3-1/TRBV3-2
clone size: .
CDR3 protein: CASSNSGTAPGEEAFF
CDR3 DNA: TGTGCCAGCAGTAACTCCGGAACAGCGCCGGGGGAGGAAGCTTTCTTT

J gene: TRBJ2-2
D gene: TRBD1
V gene: TRBV4-3
clone size: .
CDR3 protein: CASSRRTGETGELFF
CDR3 DNA: TGCGCCAGCAGCCGACGGACAGGGGAGACCGGGGAGCTGTTTTTT

J gene: TRBJ2-1
D gene: TRBD2
V gene: TRBV4-1
clone size: .
CDR3 protein: CASSHPEAGGELDEQFF
CDR3 DNA: TGCGCCAGCAGCCACCCCGAAGCGGGGGGGGAATTAGATGAGCAGTTCTTC

J gene: TRBJ2-7
D gene: .
V gene: TRBV27
clone size: .
CDR3 protein: CASSPWGIPYEQYF
CDR3 DNA: TGTGCCAGCAGTCCGTGGGGCATCCCCTACGAGCAGTACTTC

J gene: TRBJ2-7
D gene: TRBD2
V gene: TRBV19
clone size: .
CDR3 protein: CASSIGLATLYEQYF
CDR3 DNA: TGTGCCAGTAGTATAGGACTAGCAACCCTCTACGAGCAGTACTTC

J gene: TRBJ1-2
D gene: .
V gene: TRBV7-9
clone size: .
CDR3 protein: CASSSRDKGGYTF
CDR3 DNA: TGTGCCAGCAGCTCCCGGGACAAAGGAGGCTACACCTTC

J gene: TRBJ1-4
D gene: TRBD1
V gene: TRBV2
clone size: .
CDR3 protein: CASSAGQGREKLFF
CDR3 DNA: TGTGCCAGCAGCGCGGGACAGGGGAGAGAAAAACTGTTTTTT

J gene: TRBJ2-3
D gene: .
V gene: TRBV7-2
clone size: .
CDR3 protein: CASSGLGGSTDTQYF
CDR3 DNA: TGTGCCAGCAGCGGGTTAGGCGGAAGCACAGATACGCAGTATTTT

J gene: TRBJ1-5
D gene: .
V gene: TRBV7-9
clone size: .
CDR3 protein: CASSLNIQPQHF
CDR3 DNA: TGTGCCAGCAGCTTAAATATACAGCCCCAGCATTTT

J gene: TRBJ1-6
D gene: TRBD1
V gene: TRBV27
clone size: .
CDR3 protein: CASSFSQGAGNSPLHF
CDR3 DNA: TGTGCCAGCAGTTTCAGCCAGGGGGCGGGAAATTCACCCCTCCACTTT

J gene: TRBJ2-5
D gene: TRBD2
V gene: TRBV6-2/TRBV6-3
clone size: .
CDR3 protein: CASSYSGLAGGRQETQYF
CDR3 DNA: TGTGCCAGCAGTTACTCGGGACTAGCGGGGGGCCGCCAAGAGACCCAGTACTTC

J gene: TRBJ1-5
D gene: .
V gene: TRBV12-3/TRBV12-4
clone size: .
CDR3 protein: CASSSPSGQPQHF
CDR3 DNA: TGTGCCAGCAGTTCACCCAGCGGTCAGCCCCAGCATTTT

J gene: TRBJ1-5
D gene: .
V gene: TRBV12-3/TRBV12-4
clone size: .
CDR3 protein: CASSNGQFQPQHF
CDR3 DNA: TGTGCCAGCAGTAACGGACAGTTTCAGCCCCAGCATTTT

J gene: TRBJ2-5
D gene: .
V gene: TRBV3-1/TRBV3-2
clone size: .
CDR3 protein: CASSQDLLAKETQYF
CDR3 DNA: TGTGCCAGCAGCCAAGATTTACTAGCAAAAGAGACCCAGTACTTC

J gene: TRBJ2-5
D gene: TRBD2
V gene: TRBV5-6
clone size: .
CDR3 protein: CASSLARTSGEITETQYF
CDR3 DNA: TGTGCCAGCAGCTTGGCCCGCACTAGCGGGGAAATAACGGAGACCCAGTACTTC

J gene: TRBJ2-5
D gene: .
V gene: TRBV11-2
clone size: .
CDR3 protein: CASSFVSETQYF
CDR3 DNA: TGTGCCAGCAGCTTTGTTTCGGAGACCCAGTACTTC

J gene: TRBJ2-1
D gene: TRBD2
V gene: TRBV19
clone size: .
CDR3 protein: CATTLAGDYNEQFF
CDR3 DNA: TGTGCCACCACCCTAGCGGGAGACTACAATGAGCAGTTCTTC

J gene: TRBJ2-7
D gene: TRBD2
V gene: TRBV7-9
clone size: .
CDR3 protein: CASIDFPSGYEQYF
CDR3 DNA: TGTGCCAGCATTGATTTCCCTAGCGGCTACGAGCAGTACTTC

J gene: TRBJ2-3
D gene: .
V gene: TRBV2
clone size: .
CDR3 protein: CASSVGYSSTDTQYF
CDR3 DNA: TGTGCCAGCAGTGTGGGCTACTCTAGCACAGATACGCAGTATTTT